Here is one T cell receptor beta chain with its context. The same CDR3 also results from other DNA sequences found in this sample. This record comes from a study of blood T cell repertoires in COVID-19. Study as a whole: In each case, the material was cDNA or gDNA derived from T cells, B-cell-depleted T cells, or PBMCs.

Method: immunoSEQ multiplex PCR; TCRdb's copy keeps in-frame clones and lacks some. The table lists about 170,000 clones, roughly 91% of them singletons. CDR1 and CDR2 (germline): LNHDA, SQIVND (reference sequence). Trimming removed 3 bases from V and 7 bases from J, with 10 bases in between. The CDR3 runs to 13 residues. The gene calls are TRBV19 and TRBJ1-5, with D uncertain. The specimen was peripheral blood. The TCR sequence derives from a man aged 18 to 30 with COVID-19, enrolled during active disease. Here the CDR3 reads CASSILGGQPQHF. DNA of the CDR3: TGTGCCAGTAGTATCCTGGGCGGGCAGCCCCAGCATTTT.